This T cell receptor beta chain appears in the sequencing data of a study of OX40 agonist ivuxolimab in advanced cancers. Overall study: Patients with hepatocellular carcinoma, melanoma, renal cell or head and neck cancer made up the dose-escalation patients. Of mixed ages from roughly 23 to 80 and averaging 60 years, the group was more than 65% male.

Study findings and constraints: In the 0.1 to 3.0 mg/kg range, CD4+ and CD8+ blood T cells had expanded clonally by week 6.

Exclusion applied to patients with autoimmune disease history or systemic immunosuppression. V lost 0 bases and J 8 bases, leaving 10 bases between the germline ends. CDR1 and CDR2 (germline): MGHRA, YSYEKL. CDR3 length: 13 residues. To note about this clone: As yet, its antigen is unknown.

TCRdb's copy holds only in-frame clones and misses some; the assay was immunoSEQ multiplex PCR. The sample lists around 21,000 clones; approximately 83% were seen once. This sequence originates from an adult with an advanced solid tumor such as melanoma, head and neck, liver or kidney cancer. The V gene is TRBV4-1, the J gene TRBJ1-2; no clear D gene. Sequences were derived from CD4+ or CD8+ T cells sorted from blood, sampled in a trial of the OX40 agonist ivuxolimab. This CDR3 is CASSQESVEGYTF. In DNA form, the CDR3 reads TGCGCCAGCAGCCAAGAATCAGTGGAGGGCTACACCTTC.